The 9 T cell receptor beta chains presented below share a single source sample, sequenced in a study of shared clonotypes between healthy human individuals. Here immunoSEQ multiplex PCR was the method, and the copy in TCRdb shows in-frame clones only, minus some. The sample comprises about 2 million clones, 85% to 95% of which are singletons, and under 0.15% rests with the top ten. Sequencing input: naive CD4+ T cells sorted from blood. This sample's subset: CD45RA+ positively selected. The source is a man aged 18 to 29 in good health.

The J gene is TRBJ1-5, the V gene TRBV19; D might be TRBD1 (6 bases). V shed 5 bases and J shed 0 bases, with 8 bases lying between them. CDR3 size: 14 residues. Germline CDR1 LNHDA, CDR2 SQIVND (reference sequence). CDR3 in DNA: TGTGCCAGTAGTGGACAGCATAGCAATCAGCCCCAGCATTTT. Residues: CASSGQHSNQPQHF.

The gene calls are TRBV11-2 and TRBJ1-4, with 8 bases lining up with TRBD1. The V segment lost 1 base and the J segment 8 bases; nucleotides outside the gene matches: 12. The CDR3 spans 17 residues. The germline gives CDR1 SGHAT, CDR2 FQNNGV. Written as DNA, the CDR3 is TGTGCCAGCAGCTTAGGACCATCGGACAGGGTCCACGAAAAACTGTTTTTT. The encoded protein is CASSLGPSDRVHEKLFF. The full variable domain, its missing parts supplied by reference TRBV11-2 and TRBJ1-4, is EAGVAQSPRYKIIEKRQSVAFWCNPISGHATLYWYQQILGQGPKLLIQFQNNGVVDDSQLPKDRFSAERLKGVDSTLKIQPAKLEDSAVYLCASSLGPSDRVHEKLFFGSGTQLSVL.

The chain combines TRBV14 with TRBJ2-1; 11 nucleotides agree with TRBD2. The germline CDR1 and CDR2 sequences are SGHDN and FVKESK. V dropped 4 bases and J dropped 4; count of bases not matched to a gene: 6. This CDR3 is 16 amino acids long. CDR3 nucleotides: TGTGCCAGCAGCCTCGGGACTAGCGGATTTTACAATGAGCAGTTCTTC. It encodes CASSLGTSGFYNEQFF. Drawing the rest from reference TRBV14 and TRBJ2-1, the complete variable domain is EAGVTQFPSHSVIEKGQTVTLRCDPISGHDNLYWYRRVMGKEIKFLLHFVKESKQDESGMPNNRFLAERTGGTYSTLKVQPAELEDSGVYFCASSLGTSGFYNEQFFGPGTRLTVL.

The V gene is TRBV9, the J gene TRBJ1-3, with unresolved D. The V and J ends lost 2 bases and 2 bases respectively, with 8 bases between them. The CDR3 totals 14 residues. Germline loops: CDR1 SGDLS, CDR2 YYNGEE. The CDR3 nucleotides are TGTGCCAGCAGCGTTACGGGTGCTGGAAACACCATATATTTT. It specifies CASSVTGAGNTIYF.

This chain joins TRBV14 and TRBJ1-1; possible D gene TRBD1, 5 bases. Germline values: CDR1 SGHDN, CDR2 FVKESK. This CDR3 comprises 16 residues. Trimming pared 1 base from V and 0 bases from J, leaving 12 bases between. CDR3 sequence (DNA): TGTGCCAGCAGCCAAGGGGTCCGACAGTTGAACACTGAAGCTTTCTTT. Amino acids: CASSQGVRQLNTEAFF. Supplemented by reference TRBV14 and TRBJ1-1, the full variable domain reads EAGVTQFPSHSVIEKGQTVTLRCDPISGHDNLYWYRRVMGKEIKFLLHFVKESKQDESGMPNNRFLAERTGGTYSTLKVQPAELEDSGVYFCASSQGVRQLNTEAFFGQGTRLTVV.

The gene calls are TRBV19 and TRBJ1-2; D may be TRBD1 (5 bases). Germline V lookup: CDR1 LNHDA, CDR2 SQIVND (reference sequence). This CDR3 spans 11 amino acids. V lost 5 bases, J lost 6 bases, and 7 bases lay in between. The CDR3 protein is CASSAGHGYTF. CDR3 sequence (DNA): TGTGCCAGTAGTGCAGGGCATGGCTACACCTTC. Full variable domain (remainder filled in from reference TRBV19 and TRBJ1-2): DGGITQSPKYLFRKEGQNVTLSCEQNLNHDAMYWYRQDPGQGLRLIYYSQIVNDFQKGDIAEGYSVSREKKESFPLTVTSAQKNPTAFYLCASSAGHGYTFGSGTRLTVV.

The chain is built from TRBV6-1 and TRBJ1-4; D is possibly TRBD1 (6 bases). V was shortened by 3 bases and J by 8 bases, with 16 bases between the two germline ends. Looked up from germline, CDR1 is MNHNS and CDR2 is SASEGT. This CDR3 has 15 residues. For the CDR3, the DNA is TGTGCCAGCAGTGAGGGGGGCCTTAGATCAGAAAAACTGTTTTTT. This codes for CASSEGGLRSEKLFF.

The chain combines TRBV27 with TRBJ2-1, with 7 bases matching TRBD1. Germline values: CDR1 MNHEY, CDR2 SMNVEV (reference sequence). The CDR3 length is 14 residues. Trimming cost V 3 bases and J 5 bases; bases outside gene matches: 4. CDR3 sequence (DNA): TGTGCCAGCAGTTTCGCCGACAGGGACAATGAGCAGTTCTTC. Amino acids: CASSFADRDNEQFF.

The rearrangement links TRBV19 to TRBJ2-1; D remains unclear. In germline, CDR1 is LNHDA, CDR2 SQIVND (reference sequence). Trimming removed 4 bases from V and 4 bases from J, with 2 bases in between. The CDR3 extends over 11 amino acids. The CDR3 spells CASSTYNEQFF. The CDR3 coding sequence is TGTGCCAGTAGTACTTACAATGAGCAGTTCTTC.